The rows below give T cell receptor beta chains drawn from one sample of a study of metastatic and nonmetastatic thyroid tumors. TCRdb re-called the PCR reads via MiXCR. The sample has under 25,000 clones, roughly a quarter seen once; the top ten hold 6.1%. Specimen: blood. These receptor sequences come from a female donor with papillary thyroid cancer or a benign thyroid nodule (not recorded which). Some clones in this sample may be carry-over from other donors' samples. Both conserved end residues are part of each CDR3. Fields, in order: D gene, clone size, V gene, J gene, CDR3 DNA, CDR3 protein. D genes are given only for firm matches. Size tells how often a clone was seen (once, few, many) or the class of an expanded clone, and some rows leave it out.

.	few	TRBV28	TRBJ1-2	TGTGCCAGCATGGCAGGCGGAAAGAATGGCTACACCTTC	CASMAGGKNGYTF
.	few	TRBV20-1	TRBJ2-7	TGCAGTCTCGCCCAGTTTAAGGTCTACGAGCAGTACTTC	CSLAQFKVYEQYF
.	medium-sized	TRBV10-2	TRBJ2-3	TGCGCCAGCAGTGGAGCTAGAGTGCTCACAGATACGCAGTATTTT	CASSGARVLTDTQYF
.	many	TRBV7-8	TRBJ1-2	TGTGCCAGCAGCTTAGGCGGCTATGGCTACACCTTC	CASSLGGYGYTF
.	.	TRBV7-2	TRBJ1-1	TGTGCCAGCAGCTTAGAGCGGTTCAGGAACACTGAAGCTTTCTTT	CASSLERFRNTEAFF
TRBD2	.	TRBV11-1	TRBJ2-1	TGTGCCAGCAGTTTTATTTCTAGCGGGAGTTACAATGAGCAGTTCTTC	CASSFISSGSYNEQFF
.	.	TRBV6-1	TRBJ1-1	TGTGCCAGCAGAGGGAACACTGAAGCTTTCTTT	CASRGNTEAFF
TRBD2	many	TRBV7-9	TRBJ2-2	TGTGCCAGCAGCTTAGACGGGAGGGGACACGGGGAGCTGTTTTTT	CASSLDGRGHGELFF
TRBD2	.	TRBV10-1	TRBJ2-3	TGCGCCAGCAGTGAGTCCGCGGGAGTGACAAATACGCAGTATTTT	CASSESAGVTNTQYF
.	.	TRBV6-4	TRBJ2-6	TGTGCCAGCAGTGACTCAGTGGCGACTGGTGCCAACGTCCTGACTTTC	CASSDSVATGANVLTF
.	.	TRBV11-2	TRBJ1-6	TGTGCCAGCAGCTTATCTGGGAGTTCACCCCTCCACTTT	CASSLSGSSPLHF
.	medium-sized	TRBV6-5	TRBJ1-1	TGTGCCAGCAGTTACTCTAGGGGGGGGGCGGTGAACACTGAAGCTTTCTTT	CASSYSRGGAVNTEAFF
TRBD1	medium-sized	TRBV6-1	TRBJ1-5	TGTGCCAGCAGTGCCTTAATCCCGGGACAGGGGAGTTATCAGCCCCAGCATTTT	CASSALIPGQGSYQPQHF
TRBD2	.	TRBV6-1	TRBJ2-3	TGTGCCAGCACCCCAAGGACTAGCGTGAGCACAGATACGCAGTATTTT	CASTPRTSVSTDTQYF
TRBD2	.	TRBV4-1	TRBJ2-3	TGCGCCAGCAGCCAAGATCCCCTGGGACTAGATGGCACAGATACGCAGTATTTT	CASSQDPLGLDGTDTQYF
TRBD1	.	TRBV6-4	TRBJ1-1	TGTGCCAGCAGTCCAGGGGGAGAGGACACTGATTCTTTCTTT	CASSPGGEDTDSFF
TRBD1	.	TRBV15	TRBJ1-5	TGTGCCACCAGCAGAGAGAAAGGGGGCGGCAATCAACCCCAGCATTTT	CATSREKGGGNQPQHF
.	.	TRBV20-1	TRBJ1-3	TGCAGTGCTAGAGATCAAAGGGCCAACTCTGGAAACACCATATATTTT	CSARDQRANSGNTIYF
TRBD1	.	TRBV24-1	TRBJ2-1	TGTGCCACCAGTGATGGGGACAGGGAAGTAAGGGATGAGCAGTTCTTC	CATSDGDREVRDEQFF
.	many	TRBV7-3	TRBJ1-1	TGTGCCAGCAGCTTAATGGGGAACACTGAAGCTTTCTTT	CASSLMGNTEAFF
.	.	TRBV20-1	TRBJ2-7	TGCAGTGCTAGTTATCGGGCCCGAATGTACGAGCAGTACTTC	CSASYRARMYEQYF
.	once	TRBV30	TRBJ2-2	TGTGCCTGGTCACCCACCGGGGAGCTGTTTTTT	CAWSPTGELFF
TRBD1	.	TRBV6-1	TRBJ2-7	TGTGCCAGCAGTGAGAGATCCGGGACAGGGATTACCTACGAGCAGTACTTC	CASSERSGTGITYEQYF
.	.	TRBV28	TRBJ2-7	TGTGCCAGCAGTCCAGGGAGCTACGAGCAGTACTTC	CASSPGSYEQYF
TRBD1	.	TRBV4-1	TRBJ2-2	TGCGCCAGCATTCGGGGACAGGGTCCAGCCTGGGAGCTGTTTTTT	CASIRGQGPAWELFF
.	once	TRBV9	TRBJ2-7	TGTGCCAGCAGCGGAAGCCGAAGGGGGTCCTACGAGCAGTACTTC	CASSGSRRGSYEQYF
TRBD2	.	TRBV9	TRBJ2-3	TGTGCCAGCAGCCCAACTAGCGGGAGGGGGGATACGCAGTATTTT	CASSPTSGRGDTQYF
.	many	TRBV9	TRBJ1-4	TGTGCCAGCAGCGTAGAGGCGGGCCTGAAAGAAAAACTGTTTTTT	CASSVEAGLKEKLFF
.	medium-sized	TRBV27	TRBJ1-1	TGTGCCAGCAGTCGCCGACTCGATGTAACTGAAGCTTTCTTT	CASSRRLDVTEAFF
TRBD2	.	TRBV3-1	TRBJ2-5	TGTGCCAGCAGCCTTCGGACTAGCGGGGGAGGGCAGACCCAGTACTTC	CASSLRTSGGGQTQYF
.	.	TRBV6-1	TRBJ2-7	TGTGCCAGCAGTGCTACAGGGAGCGAGCAGTACTTC	CASSATGSEQYF
TRBD2	.	TRBV10-3	TRBJ2-7	TGTGCCATCAGTGCGGCGGGAGTGGTCTACGAGCAGTACTTC	CAISAAGVVYEQYF
.	.	TRBV28	TRBJ2-3	TGTGCCAGCAGCCAGGAATATGGTTCTGTCACAGATACGCAGTATTTT	CASSQEYGSVTDTQYF
.	many	TRBV5-4	TRBJ2-2	TGTGCCAGCAGCTCACCCCGGGACTCCTCTGTTGCCGGGGAGCTGTTTTTT	CASSSPRDSSVAGELFF
TRBD2	many	TRBV9	TRBJ2-2	TGTGCCAGCAGCCGCCAGATCTTAGCGGGAGGGCCTAGCGGGGAGCTGTTTTTT	CASSRQILAGGPSGELFF
TRBD2	few	TRBV27	TRBJ2-7	TGTGCCAGCACCTCCAGCGGGGTCTACGAGCAGTACTTC	CASTSSGVYEQYF
.	.	TRBV6-1	TRBJ1-2	TGTGCCAGCAGTGATTTTTGGGGCCACCCCTTGGGCTATGGCTACACCTTC	CASSDFWGHPLGYGYTF
TRBD1	.	TRBV6-1	TRBJ1-2	TGTGCCAGCTCACCAGGACAGGTTTTTTATGGCTACACCTTC	CASSPGQVFYGYTF
.	many	TRBV3-1	TRBJ1-2	TGTGCCAGCAGCCAGGAAGGGGTCCGCGGCTACACCTTC	CASSQEGVRGYTF
.	once	TRBV20-1	TRBJ1-5	TGCAGTGCTAGAGATGAGGTCACAGGAGGGGACCATGGGCCCCAGCATTTT	CSARDEVTGGDHGPQHF